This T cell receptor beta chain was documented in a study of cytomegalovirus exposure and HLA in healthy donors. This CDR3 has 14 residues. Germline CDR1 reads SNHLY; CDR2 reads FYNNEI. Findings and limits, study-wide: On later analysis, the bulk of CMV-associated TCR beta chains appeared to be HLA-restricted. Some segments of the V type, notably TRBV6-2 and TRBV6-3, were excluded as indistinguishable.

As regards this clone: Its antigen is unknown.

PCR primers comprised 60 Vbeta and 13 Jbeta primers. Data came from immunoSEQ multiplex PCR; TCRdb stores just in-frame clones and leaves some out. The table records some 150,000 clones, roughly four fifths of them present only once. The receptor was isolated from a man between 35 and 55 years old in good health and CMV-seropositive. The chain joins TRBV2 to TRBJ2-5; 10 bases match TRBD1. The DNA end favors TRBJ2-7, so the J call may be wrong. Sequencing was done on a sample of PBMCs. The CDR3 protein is CASSGDRGAYEQYF. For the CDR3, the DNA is TGTGCCAGCAGTGGGGACAGGGGAGCCTACGAGCAGTACTTC.